This T cell receptor beta chain is drawn from a study of CD8 T cells in Susac syndrome (dated by TCRdb to about 2019). About the full investigation: The study used repertoire sequencing to test whether antigen drove CD8+ T cell activation and differentiation in Susac syndrome. Study-wide conclusions, independent of this receptor: The TCR sequencing and HLA analysis was acknowledged to have included a relatively small number of individuals.

RNA was extracted using the RNeasy kit, and roughly 0.45 to 1 ug of the RNA was reverse transcribed with random hexamers. The immunoSEQ multiplex PCR assay, covering 54 Vbeta and 13 Jbeta segments, was used to amplify TCR beta CDR3 regions. PCR amplification bias was corrected using a synthetic template baseline for primer optimization and computational correction. On the authors' methods: Reads were assigned to V, D and J genes according to IMGT and analyzed in immunoSEQ Analyzer, with only productive sequences retained. Clonality was computed as one minus Shannon entropy normalized by log2 of the number of productive unique sequences. For each patient and control, public and private clones were evaluated within the 100 most prevalent clones. Clones were defined as Susac-specific if absent from the healthy and MS cohorts, from roughly 1,100 published viral clones and from other ImmuneACCESS disease sequences. TCRdb cleaned the public reads at Q25 with fastp, built clones with MiXCR and kept in-frame beta chains. CDR3 protein duplicates are merged, each entry listing the most common genes and DNA. Here the V and J calls rest on TCRdb's processing, not on the authors' analysis. The sample table shows about 210,000 distinct CDR3 sequences, and 95% are seen once. In total, the top ten clones hold approximately 0.1% of the sample.

High-throughput TCR beta sequencing profiled peripheral blood CD8+ and CD4+ T cells from healthy donors, Susac syndrome patients and multiple sclerosis patients. Healthy donors were age- and sex-matched controls. Bulk CD8+ and CD4+ T cells were purified by magnetic negative isolation, whereas CD8+ TEMRA cells were enriched by FACS. Blood was drawn into EDTA tubes, processed within 24 hours, and PBMCs were isolated by density gradient centrifugation. PBMCs intended for TCR sequencing were cryopreserved in liquid nitrogen and were subsequently thawed in a 37 degrees C water bath. The sorted or isolated CD4+, CD8+ and CD8+ TEMRA cells reached a purity of at least 90%. From the cysteine up to the phenylalanine, the CDR3 has a length of 11 residues. The read is trimmed to its CDR3 DNA, 33 bases read in frame from base 1. V loses 1 base, J loses 6 bases, and the germline ends lie 2 bases apart. Reading the germline V gene (reference sequence) gives CDR1 LNHNV and CDR2 YYDKDF.

A remark on this clonotype: No antigen is known for it. Base qualities were left out, and no much larger clone turns up one base away.

The sequencing input was CD4+ T cells from PBMCs. The origin of this receptor is a human donor in good health. Recombination linked TRBV15 to TRBJ2-3; a confident D gene designation cannot be given. At the DNA level, the sequence is TGTGCCACCAGCAGAGGGGATACGCAGTATTTT. Translated, it gives CATSRGDTQYF.